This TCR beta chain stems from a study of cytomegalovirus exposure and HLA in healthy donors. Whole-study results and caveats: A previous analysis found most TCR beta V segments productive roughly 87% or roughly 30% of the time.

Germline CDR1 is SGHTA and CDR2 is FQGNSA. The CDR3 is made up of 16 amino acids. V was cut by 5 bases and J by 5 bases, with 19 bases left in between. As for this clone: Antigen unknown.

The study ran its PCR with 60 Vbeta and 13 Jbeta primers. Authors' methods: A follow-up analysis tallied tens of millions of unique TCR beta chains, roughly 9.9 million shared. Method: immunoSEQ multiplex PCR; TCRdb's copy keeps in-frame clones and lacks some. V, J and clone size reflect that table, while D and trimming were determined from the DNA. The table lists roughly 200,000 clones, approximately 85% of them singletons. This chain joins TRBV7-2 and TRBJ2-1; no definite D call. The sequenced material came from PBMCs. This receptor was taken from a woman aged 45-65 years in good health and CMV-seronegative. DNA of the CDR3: TGTGCCAGCAGCCCGAAGATCTACGCTAACCACAATGAGCAGTTCTTC. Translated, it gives CASSPKIYANHNEQFF.